The present TCR beta chain was sequenced within a study of cytomegalovirus exposure and HLA in healthy donors (dated by TCRdb to 2016 to 2017). Background on the whole study: A later analysis indicated that the 120 validation repertoires were generated on the platform also employed for the 650 to 850 repertoires of the first cohort. The study aimed to test whether cataloging public T cell receptors could reveal signatures of past pathogen exposure. To predict cytomegalovirus infection status, the study brought together high-throughput TCR immunosequencing, statistical association of individual TCRs with disease status, and machine learning. Besides the first cohort of some 670 subjects, a separate validation cohort made up of around 120 different subjects was used. General findings and caveats noted by the study authors: In both the original and validation cohorts, the classifier was reported to diagnose cytomegalovirus status with high specificity and sensitivity. According to the authors, the approach could potentially be generalized to other disease states and immunological phenotypes. While some public TCRs were present in many individuals, most TCR sequences turned up only very rarely across donors. A total of 164 TCR beta chains were listed by the study as associated with cytomegalovirus. Subsequent analysis determined that TCRs grouped into clusters in the first cohort also showed a tendency toward co-occurrence across the 120 validation repertoires, and approximately 94% of cluster scores exceeded 0. A later analysis lacked HLA typing for the validation cohort, so it scored co-occurrence in that cohort across all 130 or so repertoires. In vitro tests confirmed that a few of the cytomegalovirus-associated TCR beta chains recognize cytomegalovirus antigens.

This clone was counted many times. What this receptor recognizes is not known. No base-level quality is on record; no much larger clone is a single base apart. Library preparation used the immunoSEQ multiplex PCR assay. In the source study's methods: A statistical classification framework was developed to diagnose cytomegalovirus status using the catalog of TCR beta chain sequences. TCRdb stores this immuneACCESS table with in-frame sequences only. Part of the clones is absent; in the studies checked, under half of the shortfall reflects unresolved V genes, and no reason is known for the rest. D and trimming were read from the DNA, whereas the V and J calls and clone size are those reported in that table. This sample gives about 120,000 clones in total; more than 70% of them show up just once. Approximately 2% of the sample goes to the ten largest clones. Donors formed part of the validation cohort, which comprised about 120 subjects and was distinct from the first cohort of over 500 subjects.

The CDR3 numbers 14 residues from cysteine through phenylalanine. CDR3 DNA only is kept here, 42 bases in frame from base 1. CDR1 and CDR2, looked up from the germline V gene, are SNHLY and FYNNEI. V ends up 6 bases short and J 3 bases short, with an unmatched junction base count of 4. Sequencing was done on a sample of PBMCs. The chain was built from TRBV2 and TRBJ1-5; the central 8 bases match TRBD1. The receptor was derived from a woman aged 25 to 39 in good health and CMV-seronegative. The CDR3 protein is CASSFRGPNQPQHF. The DNA sequence is as follows: TGTGCCAGCAGCTTCAGGGGGCCCAATCAGCCCCAGCATTTT.